This T cell receptor (beta chain) was recorded in a study of monozygotic twins with inflammatory bowel disease. Notes on the study in general: IBD-affected twins scored below their healthy co-twins in TCRbeta diversity (inverse Simpson).

Each TCR library consumed 3,000 to 4,500 ng of total RNA. A 6-nucleotide sample barcode was carried by the UMIs, which template switching added. TCRdb derives one entry per CDR3 protein from the 5' RACE reads, leaving out DNA. The sample table includes fewer than 450,000 distinct CDR3 sequences. Note on this clonotype: Its antigen is not known.

This sequence was found in a human donor with ulcerative colitis or Crohn's disease, or a healthy co-twin of an affected twin (not recorded which). Material for sequencing was blood.

CDR3 region: CASSSGLATDTQYF. The genes are TRBV7-2 and TRBJ2-3; TCRdb's D call, TRBD1, is unchecked because there is no DNA. CDR3 length: 14 residues. Germline CDR1 reads SGHTA; CDR2 reads FQGNSA.